The 19 T cell receptor beta chains below were found in one sample sequenced in a study of monozygotic twins with inflammatory bowel disease (dated by TCRdb to between 2018 and 2021). Receptor amplification or capture employed 5' RACE. Sequencing used an Illumina HiSeq 2500. Each CDR3 protein sequence appears as one entry after TCRdb reprocessed the reads, and no DNA is included. The sample table includes around 200,000 distinct CDR3 sequences. Approximately 1.6% of the sample is taken by the ten largest. Sequenced input: blood. Receptors originate from a human donor with ulcerative colitis or Crohn's disease, or a healthy co-twin of an affected twin (not recorded which).

The V and J genes are TRBV7-9 and TRBJ1-2. Per the germline V gene, CDR1 is SEHNR and CDR2 is FQNEAQ (reference sequence). This CDR3 contains 13 residues. The CDR3: CASSPTDSYGYTF.

V is TRBV5-1 and J is TRBJ2-7; TCRdb's D call of TRBD1 is untestable without DNA. Germline V CDR1 and CDR2: SGHRS, YFSETQ. CDR3 length: 15 residues. This CDR3 is CASSFGTASSYEQYF.

The rearrangement uses TRBV6-2 or TRBV6-3 and TRBJ2-7. The CDR3 totals 13 residues. Germline V gene data show CDR1 as MNHEY and CDR2 as SVGEGT. CDR3 amino acids: CASSSDSSYEQYF.

The CDR3 sequence: CASSQDYNEKLFF. V and J are TRBV3-1 and TRBJ1-4. The CDR3 spans 13 residues. From germline, CDR1 is LGHDT and CDR2 YNNKEL (reference sequence).

This sequence joins TRBV12-3 or TRBV12-4 and TRBJ1-1; there is no DNA to check the TCRdb D call of TRBD1. This CDR3 is built from 15 residues. The CDR3 loop reads CASSFRQGGVAEAFF.

The J gene is TRBJ2-4, the V gene TRBV18. Germline values: CDR1 KGHSH, CDR2 LQKENI. The CDR3 runs to 12 residues. CDR3 sequence reads: CASSPPSSPLNF.

This sequence joins TRBV27 and TRBJ1-2; lacking DNA, the TRBD1 call made by TCRdb goes unchecked. This CDR3 contains 13 residues. Germline loops: CDR1 MNHEY, CDR2 SMNVEV (reference sequence). The CDR3 reads CASSPTGFYGYTF.

This sequence joins TRBV6-5 and TRBJ1-2; TCRdb designates TRBD1, a call that cannot be tested without DNA. Germline-derived CDR1 and CDR2 are MNHEY and SVGAGI. There are 13 residues in the CDR3. CDR3 sequence: CASSFSQGQGYTF.

The chain carries TRBV5-1 and TRBJ2-1; TCRdb calls TRBD1, which cannot be checked without DNA. CDR1 and CDR2 (germline): SGHRS, YFSETQ. CDR3 length equals 14 residues. The CDR3 region is CASSLGQYDNEQFF.

The genes are TRBV12-3 or TRBV12-4 and TRBJ2-4. The CDR3 totals 16 residues. The CDR3 here is CDSSLRTRLAKNIQYF.

The V gene is TRBV20-1, the J gene TRBJ2-3; the TCRdb D gene call, TRBD2, has no DNA to confirm it. This CDR3 has 15 amino acids. CDR1 DFQATT and CDR2 SNEGSKA come from the germline V gene (reference sequence). The CDR3 loop reads CSAPFAGGYTDTQYF.

The chain joins TRBV5-6 to TRBJ1-6. The CDR3 is made up of 17 amino acids. CDR1 and CDR2 from the germline V gene are SGHDT and YYEEEE. Here the CDR3 reads CASSLAHSDITGSPLHF. Based on the CDR3 plus reference TRBV5-6 and TRBJ1-6, the full variable domain is DAGVTQSPTHLIKTRGQQVTLRCSPKSGHDTVSWYQQALGQGPQFIFQYYEEEERQRGNFPDRFSGHQFPNYSSELNVNALLLGDSALYLCASSLAHSDITGSPLHFGNGTRLTVT.

This chain joins TRBV18 and TRBJ2-3; the D call from TCRdb, TRBD1, cannot be confirmed without DNA. The CDR3 runs 13 residues. Germline V gene data show CDR1 as KGHSH and CDR2 as LQKENI. The CDR3 sequence is CASSPGHLDTQYF.

The chain is built from TRBV27 and TRBJ2-1; checking the TCRdb D call of TRBD1 is not possible without DNA. The CDR3 is made up of 16 amino acids. The germline V gene encodes CDR1 MNHEY and CDR2 SMNVEV (reference sequence). Here the CDR3 reads CASSGGYRNYYNEQFF.

The rearrangement links TRBV5-5 to TRBJ1-1; TCRdb's assignment of TRBD1 cannot be checked, as there is no DNA. This CDR3 is 15 amino acids long. Per the germline V gene, CDR1 is SGHKS and CDR2 is YYEKEE (reference sequence). CDR3 residues: CASSFWGQGLPEAFF.

This chain joins TRBV6-1 and TRBJ1-4. Germline values: CDR1 MNHNS, CDR2 SASEGT. The CDR3 extends over 15 amino acids. The CDR3: CASSGSFESIEKLFF.

The rearrangement joins TRBV11-2 to TRBJ2-3; the D call from TCRdb, TRBD2, cannot be confirmed without DNA. CDR1 is SGHAT, CDR2 FQNNGV, per germline. The CDR3 has 18 residues. The CDR3: CASSPVGLAGGGQDTQYF.

The J gene is TRBJ1-4, the V gene TRBV18. The CDR3 contains 15 residues. CDR1 KGHSH and CDR2 LQKENI come from the germline V gene. The CDR3 loop reads CASSPPGATNEKLFF. The entire variable domain, with the rest obtained from reference TRBV18 and TRBJ1-4, is as follows: NAGVMQNPRHLVRRRGQEARLRCSPMKGHSHVYWYRQLPEEGLKFMVYLQKENIIDESGMPKERFSAEFPKEGPSILRIQQVVRGDSAAYFCASSPPGATNEKLFFGSGTQLSVL.

The V call is TRBV5-1, the J call TRBJ1-2. CDR1 SGHRS and CDR2 YFSETQ come from the germline V gene. This CDR3 has 14 residues. The CDR3 spells CASSSIGPAYGYTF.